This entry is about one T cell receptor beta chain. Its specificity is not known. Each donor was a Caucasian adult residing in Nashville, Tennessee. Sequencing was performed with immunoSEQ multiplex PCR; in TCRdb, only in-frame clones are kept and a portion is missing. The sample consists of approximately 1.5 million clones, roughly 98.5% of them appearing once. The sample is drawn from a study of shared clonotypes between healthy human individuals. With 1 base removed from V and 3 bases from J, the gap between germline ends came to 16 bases. Per the germline V gene, CDR1 is SGHNT and CDR2 is YYREEE (reference sequence). This CDR3 spans 16 amino acids. Study outcomes and limitations: Relative to memory subsets, naive subsets generally showed larger estimated richness.

The V call is TRBV5-4, the J call TRBJ2-5; a weak D match, TRBD1 (5 bases). Sequencing input: naive CD4+ T cells sorted from blood. Subset meaning: CD45RA+ positively selected. The clonotype originates from a man aged 25 to 45 in good health. Written as DNA, the CDR3 is TGTGCCAGCAGCTTGTGGGGCCGCGGCAGCAAAGAGACCCAGTACTTC. Translation gives CASSLWGRGSKETQYF.